Sequencing of this T cell receptor beta chain was carried out in a study of blood T cells in healthy people across ages. Using a J-beta primer mix together with a sample-barcoded 5' primer, a second PCR was run for roughly 6 to 11 cycles. TCRdb used MiXCR to reprocess the 5' RACE reads, holding one entry per CDR3 protein. The table records 1 million or so distinct CDR3 sequences, under 30% of them present only once. With 5 bases clipped from V and 4 bases from J, the junction kept 10 bases outside the gene matches. The CDR3 runs 16 residues. This sample also appeared in a second study, on T cells of mothers and their children.

The clonotype originates from a girl aged 2 to 10 in good health. Sequences were obtained from blood. The chain uses TRBV12-3 or TRBV12-4 and TRBJ2-5, with 10 nucleotides matching TRBD1. In DNA form, the CDR3 reads TGTGCCAGCAGTCCTCTGACAGGGGGCAGCGGAGAGACCCAGTACTTC. Translating it yields CASSPLTGGSGETQYF.